This T cell receptor (beta chain) was observed in a study of blood T cell repertoires in COVID-19. V lost 3 bases, J lost 3 bases, and 7 bases stayed unmatched. The CDR3 length is 15 residues. Germline assignment: CDR1 MNHNS and CDR2 SASEGT. The Seattle patients joined while their infection was active and were tracked longitudinally afterward. Produced via immunoSEQ multiplex PCR; TCRdb's table is partial and in-frame only. The data show 350,000 to 450,000 clones, about 88% seen once. V gene TRBV6-1 combines with J gene TRBJ2-7; 8 bases map to TRBD1. Sequences were obtained from peripheral blood. The sequence was collected from a woman aged 55-70 years with COVID-19, enrolled during active disease. The DNA of the CDR3 is TGTGCCAGCAGTGACCCAGGGGGCGCTGACTACGAGCAGTACTTC. Residues: CASSDPGGADYEQYF.